The 5 T cell receptor beta chains below were found in one sample sequenced in a study of blood T cell repertoires in COVID-19. Data came from immunoSEQ multiplex PCR; TCRdb stores just in-frame clones and leaves some out. This table holds around 220,000 clones, 80% to 90% found once. Sequencing was carried out using peripheral blood. Receptors were obtained from a woman aged 50 to 65 with acute or convalescent COVID-19.

The chain recombines TRBV9 with TRBJ2-3; D is unclear. Per germline, CDR1 SGDLS and CDR2 YYNGEE. Trimming cost V 0 bases and J 2 bases, with 13 bases left between them. This CDR3 has 16 amino acids. The CDR3 sequence: CASSVGPGLPTDTQYF. CDR3 coding DNA: TGTGCCAGCAGCGTAGGCCCTGGGCTACCCACAGATACGCAGTATTTT.

The chain recombines TRBV15 with TRBJ2-7; 7 bases line up with TRBD2. Germline V lookup: CDR1 LNHNV, CDR2 YYDKDF (reference sequence). This CDR3 is built from 16 residues. Trimming at V came to 4 bases and at J to 3 bases, leaving 12 bases not matched to a gene. CDR3 loop: CATSTDLPGGVYEQYF. CDR3 coding DNA: TGTGCCACCAGCACCGACTTACCGGGGGGAGTCTACGAGCAGTACTTC.

The V call is TRBV24-1, the J call TRBJ2-5; no firm D call. The CDR3 loop spans 14 amino acids. Germline V gene lookup returns CDR1 KGHDR and CDR2 SFDVKD. The V gene lost 1 base and the J gene lost 2 bases, with 7 bases spanning the gap. The CDR3 DNA sequence: TGTGCCACCAGTGATTTCTTAGATCAAGAGACCCAGTACTTC. It specifies CATSDFLDQETQYF.

This chain links TRBV11-3 with TRBJ2-2, with D maybe TRBD2 (7 bases). V was shortened by 5 bases and J by 5 bases, with 15 bases between the two germline ends. Germline values: CDR1 SGHNT, CDR2 YENEEA. This CDR3 is built from 15 residues. CDR3 amino acids: CASSHRGAPTGELFF. The DNA for the CDR3 is TGTGCCAGCAGCCATCGGGGGGCTCCGACCGGGGAGCTGTTTTTT.

The V gene is TRBV7-3, the J gene TRBJ2-3, with TRBD2 identical over 10 bases. The germline V gene encodes CDR1 SGHTA and CDR2 FQGTGA. Losses at the gene ends were 5 bases for V and 4 bases for J; bases not matched to a gene: 3. This CDR3 comprises 14 residues. The CDR3 bases are TGTGCCAGCAGCGCCGGGACTAGCGCAGATACGCAGTATTTT. This codes for CASSAGTSADTQYF. Using reference TRBV7-3 and TRBJ2-3 for the parts outside the CDR3, the full variable domain is GAGVSQTPSNKVTEKGKYVELRCDPISGHTALYWYRQSLGQGPEFLIYFQGTGAADDSGLPNDRFFAVRPEGSVSTLKIQRTERGDSAVYLCASSAGTSADTQYFGPGTRLTVL.